One sample yielded the 29 T cell receptor beta chains listed below, sequenced in a study of T cell responses to AZD1222 COVID-19 vaccine. Profiling relied on immunoSEQ multiplex PCR, and the TCRdb table lists in-frame clones only, not all of them. In the table there are about 110,000 clones, around 94% of which are singletons. Here the sequenced sample was peripheral blood, taken on day 0 of AZD1222 vaccination. The receptors come from an adult in good health.

The chain couples TRBV7-8 to TRBJ2-5, with TRBD1 identical over 8 bases. This CDR3 region has 17 residues. V lost 0 bases and J lost 5; bases outside the gene matches: 11. Germline V gene lookup returns CDR1 SGHVS and CDR2 FQNEAQ. The DNA of the CDR3 is TGTGCCAGCAGCTTAGCCAAAAGGACAGGGTCCGCGGAGACCCAGTACTTC. Protein: CASSLAKRTGSAETQYF.

This chain joins TRBV7-2 and TRBJ2-1; 8 bases fit TRBD2. The germline gives CDR1 SGHTA, CDR2 FQGNSA. This CDR3 has 15 amino acids. J was trimmed by 7 bases and V by 1 base; bases with no gene match: 6. CDR3 amino acids: CASSLVAGGENEQFF. Here the CDR3 DNA reads TGTGCCAGCAGCTTAGTGGCGGGAGGCGAGAATGAGCAGTTCTTC.

The V call is TRBV2, the J call TRBJ2-7; 9 nucleotides match TRBD1. CDR3 length: 15 amino acids. Germline-derived CDR1 and CDR2 are SNHLY and FYNNEI. J was trimmed by 3 bases and V by 6 bases; bases with no gene match: 9. This CDR3 reads CASRGIRDRVYEQYF. Written as DNA, the CDR3 is TGTGCCAGCAGGGGGATCCGGGACAGGGTCTACGAGCAGTACTTC. The variable domain in full, completed from reference TRBV2 and TRBJ2-7, reads EPEVTQTPSHQVTQMGQEVILRCVPISNHLYFYWYRQILGQKVEFLVSFYNNEISEKSEIFDDQFSVERPDGSNFTLKIRSTKLEDSAMYFCASRGIRDRVYEQYFGPGTRLTVT.

The CDR3 here is CASSITIRTGGTEAFF. DNA of the CDR3: TGTGCCAGTAGTATAACGATTCGGACAGGGGGCACTGAAGCTTTCTTT. The J gene is TRBJ1-1, the V gene TRBV19; 10 bases line up with TRBD1. This CDR3 is 16 amino acids long. The trim removed 2 bases at V and 4 bases at J, leaving 7 bases unmatched. From germline, CDR1 is LNHDA and CDR2 SQIVND (reference sequence). The whole variable domain, filled in from reference TRBV19 and TRBJ1-1, reads DGGITQSPKYLFRKEGQNVTLSCEQNLNHDAMYWYRQDPGQGLRLIYYSQIVNDFQKGDIAEGYSVSREKKESFPLTVTSAQKNPTAFYLCASSITIRTGGTEAFFGQGTRLTVV.

V gene TRBV10-3 combines with J gene TRBJ2-1; 10 bases align to TRBD2. The CDR3 totals 13 residues. The J segment lost 12 bases and the V segment lost 5 bases, leaving 7 bases of the junction unmatched. Germline assignment: CDR1 ENHRY and CDR2 SYGVKD. CDR3 nucleotide sequence: TGTGCCATCAGTCTAGCGGGAGAAGAGGTGCAGTTCTTC. This codes for CAISLAGEEVQFF.

The V and J genes are TRBV7-2 and TRBJ2-4, with 8 nucleotides matching TRBD1. CDR3 length equals 18 residues. The J segment lost 0 bases and the V segment lost 5 bases, leaving 12 bases of the junction unmatched. CDR1 and CDR2 from the germline V gene are SGHTA and FQGNSA. This chain's CDR3 is CASSPQGAGNAAKNIQYF. The CDR3 nucleotides read TGTGCCAGCAGCCCGCAGGGGGCAGGGAATGCAGCCAAAAACATTCAGTACTTC.

This chain joins TRBV3-1 (or the pseudogene TRBV3-2) and TRBJ2-3; maybe TRBD1 (6 bases). This CDR3 region has 16 residues. The V end lost 3 bases, the J end lost 0 bases, and 13 bases lay between the germline ends. CDR1 is LGHDT and CDR2 is YNNKEL in the germline V gene (reference sequence). CDR3 amino acids: CASSHLGASSTDTQYF. The CDR3 region has the DNA TGTGCCAGCAGCCACCTGGGGGCAAGTAGCACAGATACGCAGTATTTT.

CDR3 bases: TGTGCCAGCTCAAGCAGACTAAATGGACAGGGTGAGGCGACCCAGTACTTC. It translates to CASSSRLNGQGEATQYF. The rearrangement joins TRBV18 to TRBJ2-5; 8 bases fit TRBD1. The CDR3 length is 17 residues. The V and J ends lost 5 bases and 7 bases, in that order; junction bases with no gene match: 18. Germline V gene lookup returns CDR1 KGHSH and CDR2 LQKENI.

The chain couples TRBV7-3 to TRBJ1-2, with D perhaps TRBD1 (6 bases). The CDR3 sequence is 14 residues long. Per germline, CDR1 SGHTA and CDR2 FQGTGA. Trimming removed 5 bases from V and 4 bases from J, with 14 bases in between. CDR3 residues: CASSIGQRSYGYTF. As DNA, the CDR3 is TGTGCCAGCAGCATAGGACAGAGAAGCTATGGCTACACCTTC.

V gene TRBV6-5 combines with J gene TRBJ1-1; D is undetermined. Germline CDR1 MNHEY, CDR2 SVGAGI. The V and J ends lost 2 bases and 4 bases respectively, with 11 bases between them. CDR3 length: 14 amino acids. The CDR3 coding sequence is TGTGCCAGCAGTTACGAGCAGGAGGCCACTGAAGCTTTCTTT. Its protein product is CASSYEQEATEAFF.

The J gene is TRBJ2-7, the V gene TRBV29-1, with TRBD1 as a possible D gene (5 bases). There are 15 residues in the CDR3. Germline CDR1 SQVTM, CDR2 ANQGSEA. Trimming removed 2 bases at V and 6 bases at J, with 20 bases between. CDR3 sequence reads: CSVESEQGLDLEQYF. CDR3 coding DNA: TGCAGCGTTGAATCAGAGCAGGGTCTCGATCTCGAGCAGTACTTC.

This chain joins TRBV6-5 and TRBJ2-7; 12 positions agree with TRBD1. V lost 6 bases, J lost 6 bases, and 6 bases stayed unmatched. The CDR3 sequence is 14 residues long. CDR1 MNHEY and CDR2 SVGAGI come from the germline V gene. The CDR3 DNA follows: TGTGCCAGCAGCAAACGGGACAGGGGGCCCGAGCAGTACTTC. It encodes CASSKRDRGPEQYF.

The J gene is TRBJ1-1, the V gene TRBV19; D call uncertain. Deletions cut 3 bases from V and 3 bases from J, with 5 bases between. The CDR3 length is 12 residues. The germline V gene encodes CDR1 LNHDA and CDR2 SQIVND (reference sequence). The CDR3 DNA reads as TGTGCCAGTAGTATGTGGGACACTGAAGCTTTCTTT. Translation: CASSMWDTEAFF. Drawing the rest from reference TRBV19 and TRBJ1-1, the complete variable domain is DGGITQSPKYLFRKEGQNVTLSCEQNLNHDAMYWYRQDPGQGLRLIYYSQIVNDFQKGDIAEGYSVSREKKESFPLTVTSAQKNPTAFYLCASSMWDTEAFFGQGTRLTVV.

This clone was detected once. The chain recombines TRBV6-6 with TRBJ2-7, with TRBD2 matching 14 bases. Germline trimming cut 0 bases from V and 7 bases from J; bases unmatched to any gene: 2. The CDR3 is 15 amino acids. Germline values: CDR1 MNHNY, CDR2 SVGAGI (reference sequence). The CDR3 region is CASSYSGTSGGEQYF. For the CDR3, the DNA is TGTGCCAGCAGTTACTCGGGGACTAGCGGGGGAGAGCAGTACTTC.

V gene TRBV19 combines with J gene TRBJ1-1; D may be TRBD1 (6 bases). CDR1 is LNHDA and CDR2 is SQIVND in the germline V gene (reference sequence). The CDR3 spans 14 residues. Trimming removed 1 base at V and 0 bases at J, with 6 bases between. The CDR3 spells CASSIGDMNTEAFF. CDR3 in DNA: TGTGCCAGTAGTATAGGGGACATGAACACTGAAGCTTTCTTT.

The rearrangement joins TRBV18 to TRBJ2-1; D is unresolved. The germline CDR1 and CDR2 sequences are KGHSH and LQKENI. The CDR3 is 15 residues long. V was cut by 6 bases and J by 8 bases, with 20 bases left in between. The CDR3 loop reads CASSRSVVGRDEQFF. The CDR3 DNA reads TGTGCCAGCTCCCGAAGTGTCGTGGGCCGCGATGAGCAGTTCTTC.

This clone occurred once. The gene calls are TRBV28 and TRBJ1-1, with D uncertain. The CDR3 has 13 amino acids. The germline V gene has CDR1 MDHEN and CDR2 SYDVKM. Trimming removed 2 bases from V and 0 bases from J, with 4 bases in between. The CDR3 sequence is CASSLGLNTEAFF. The CDR3 bases are TGTGCCAGCAGTTTAGGGCTGAACACTGAAGCTTTCTTT.

In nucleotides, the CDR3 is TGTGCCAGCAGCCAAGGTCATACTAACTATGGCTACACCTTC. Translation gives CASSQGHTNYGYTF. The chain carries TRBV3-1 (or the pseudogene TRBV3-2) and TRBJ1-2; D ambiguous. Germline values: CDR1 LGHDT, CDR2 YNNKEL (reference sequence). V dropped 1 base and J dropped 0 bases, with 6 bases sitting between them. The CDR3 length is 14 residues.

This clone was observed a single time. The J gene is TRBJ1-6, the V gene TRBV4-1; D call uncertain. The length of the CDR3 is 16 residues. V was shortened by 0 bases and J by 6 bases, with 12 bases between the two germline ends. Germline V lookup: CDR1 MGHRA, CDR2 YSYEKL. The CDR3 sequence is CASSQESGRVNSPLHF. The CDR3 DNA reads as TGCGCCAGCAGCCAAGAAAGCGGGAGGGTTAATTCACCCCTCCACTTT.

V gene TRBV19 combines with J gene TRBJ2-1; D remains unclear. The CDR3 sequence is 11 residues long. V shed 5 bases and J shed 6 bases, with 5 bases lying between them. The germline CDR1 and CDR2 sequences are LNHDA and SQIVND (reference sequence). Here the CDR3 reads CASSGGNEQFF. DNA for the CDR3: TGTGCCAGTAGTGGTGGCAATGAGCAGTTCTTC.

This chain uses TRBV4-1 with TRBJ1-2; D may be TRBD1 (6 bases). The CDR3 length is 16 residues. CDR1 is MGHRA and CDR2 is YSYEKL in the germline V gene. The ends were cut back, 1 base at V and 4 bases at J, with 16 bases in the middle. CDR3 sequence: CASSQVPPGQSYGYTF. The CDR3 bases are TGCGCCAGCAGCCAAGTCCCTCCGGGACAAAGCTATGGCTACACCTTC.

The chain employs TRBV12-3 or TRBV12-4 and TRBJ1-5; D perhaps matches TRBD1 (5 bases). V was trimmed by 2 bases and J by 5 bases, leaving 7 bases between them. The CDR3 is 13 residues long. The CDR3 region is CASSLQGYQPQHF. The CDR3 DNA follows: TGTGCCAGCAGTTTACAGGGCTATCAGCCCCAGCATTTT.

CDR3 bases: TGTGCCAGTAGTAAGGGTTTTAATAGGGGGTACACTGAAGCTTTCTTT. This gives the protein CASSKGFNRGYTEAFF. This sequence joins TRBV19 and TRBJ1-1, with TRBD1 as a possible D gene (6 bases). V gave up 4 bases and J gave up 3 bases, with 18 bases separating them. The CDR3 spans 16 residues. The V gene's germline CDR1 is LNHDA and CDR2 SQIVND (reference sequence).

This clone was recorded only once. The chain carries TRBV5-4 and TRBJ1-1, with D perhaps matching TRBD1 (6 bases). The germline gives CDR1 SGHNT, CDR2 YYREEE (reference sequence). The V end lost 2 bases, the J end lost 8 bases, and 10 bases lay between the germline ends. CDR3 length equals 12 residues. The CDR3 nucleotides read TGTGCCAGCAGCTTAATACAGGGAGAAGCTTTCTTT. This sequence encodes CASSLIQGEAFF.

The chain links TRBV27 to TRBJ1-2, with TRBD1 matching over 9 bases. The CDR3 sequence is 16 residues long. V trimming: 5 bases; J trimming: 4 bases; junction bases outside the gene matches: 11. Germline V gives CDR1 MNHEY, CDR2 SMNVEV (reference sequence). The CDR3 region is CASSLSGQGVVYGYTF. CDR3 bases: TGTGCCAGCAGTCTTTCGGGACAGGGTGTCGTCTATGGCTACACCTTC.

The chain combines TRBV2 with TRBJ1-2; D is ambiguous. The CDR3 covers 12 residues. Germline-derived CDR1 and CDR2 are SNHLY and FYNNEI. V lost 10 bases, J lost 5 bases, and 14 bases lay in between. CDR3 amino acids: CATSKRDYGYTF. The DNA for the CDR3 is TGTGCCACCTCAAAACGGGATTATGGCTACACCTTC.

This chain uses TRBV9 with TRBJ1-1; possibly TRBD1 for D (6 bases). Per germline, CDR1 SGDLS and CDR2 YYNGEE. The CDR3 consists of 15 residues. The ends were cut back, 0 bases at V and 5 bases at J, with 14 bases in the middle. This CDR3 reads CASSVGTARRTEAFF. The CDR3 DNA follows: TGTGCCAGCAGCGTAGGGACAGCCCGAAGGACTGAAGCTTTCTTT.

The V call is TRBV5-1, the J call TRBJ1-4; 9 positions agree with TRBD1. V was pared by 4 bases and J by 4 bases, with 2 bases of the junction left unmatched. The CDR3 spans 14 residues. The V gene's germline CDR1 is SGHRS and CDR2 YFSETQ. CDR3 amino acids: CASSPDRGNEKLFF. The CDR3 DNA reads TGCGCCAGCAGCCCGGACAGGGGTAATGAAAAACTGTTTTTT.

CDR3 nucleotide sequence: TGTGCCAGCAGTCGCGGCGGTCCCCTGGAGGCTTTCTTT. Its translation: CASSRGGPLEAFF. V and J are TRBV6-5 and TRBJ1-1; D unclear. The CDR3 contains 13 residues. Between the trimmed V and J ends, which lost 5 bases and 11 bases, there was a span of 18 bases. The germline gives CDR1 MNHEY, CDR2 SVGAGI.